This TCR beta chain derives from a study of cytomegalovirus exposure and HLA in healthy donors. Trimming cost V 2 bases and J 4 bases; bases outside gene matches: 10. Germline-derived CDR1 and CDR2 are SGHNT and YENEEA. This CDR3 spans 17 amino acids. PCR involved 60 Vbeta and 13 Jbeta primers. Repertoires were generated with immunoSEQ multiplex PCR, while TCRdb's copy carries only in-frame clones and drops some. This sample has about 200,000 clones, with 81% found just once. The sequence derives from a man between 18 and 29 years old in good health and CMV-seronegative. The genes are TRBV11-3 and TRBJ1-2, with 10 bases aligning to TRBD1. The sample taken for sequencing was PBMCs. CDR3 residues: CASSLLDRGNCIYGYTF. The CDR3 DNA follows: TGTGCCAGCAGCTTATTGGACAGGGGGAATTGTATCTATGGCTACACCTTC.